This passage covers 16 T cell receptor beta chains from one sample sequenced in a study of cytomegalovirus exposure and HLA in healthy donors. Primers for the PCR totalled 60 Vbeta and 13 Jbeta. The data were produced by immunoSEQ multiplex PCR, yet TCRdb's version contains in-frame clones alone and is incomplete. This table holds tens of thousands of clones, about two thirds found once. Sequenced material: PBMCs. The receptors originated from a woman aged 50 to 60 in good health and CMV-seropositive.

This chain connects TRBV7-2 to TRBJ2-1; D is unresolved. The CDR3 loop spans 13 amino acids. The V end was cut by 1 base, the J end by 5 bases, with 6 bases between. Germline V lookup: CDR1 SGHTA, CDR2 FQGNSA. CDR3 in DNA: TGTGCCAGCAGCTTAGACTTTGACAATGAGCAGTTCTTC. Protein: CASSLDFDNEQFF.

CDR3 sequence reads: CASSHWTGSGLTF. In nucleotides, the CDR3 is TGTGCCAGCAGCCATTGGACAGGGTCGGGTTTAACCTTC. The chain uses TRBV5-6 and TRBJ1-2; 8 bases are a match to TRBD1. This CDR3 comprises 13 residues. The junction had 13 bases not matched to a gene; V was cut back by 4 bases and J by 14 bases. The germline V gene encodes CDR1 SGHDT and CDR2 YYEEEE.

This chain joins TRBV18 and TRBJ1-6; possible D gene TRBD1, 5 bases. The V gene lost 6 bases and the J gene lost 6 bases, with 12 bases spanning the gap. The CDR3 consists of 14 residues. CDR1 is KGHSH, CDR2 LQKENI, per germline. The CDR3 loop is CASSPTGANSPLHF. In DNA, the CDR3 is TGTGCCAGCTCCCCTACTGGGGCTAATTCACCCCTCCACTTT.

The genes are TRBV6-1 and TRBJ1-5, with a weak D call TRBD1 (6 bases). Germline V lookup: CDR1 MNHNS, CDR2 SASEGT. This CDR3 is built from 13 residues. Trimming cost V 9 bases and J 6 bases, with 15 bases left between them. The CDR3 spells CARRRQETQPQHF. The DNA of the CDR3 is TGTGCCAGGAGAAGACAGGAGACTCAGCCCCAGCATTTT.

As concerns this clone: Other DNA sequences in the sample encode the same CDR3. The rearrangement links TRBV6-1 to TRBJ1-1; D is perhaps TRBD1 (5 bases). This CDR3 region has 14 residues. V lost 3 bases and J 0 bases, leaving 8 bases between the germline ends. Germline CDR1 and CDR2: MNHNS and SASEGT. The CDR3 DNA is TGTGCCAGCAGTGAGACAGCCATGAACACTGAAGCTTTCTTT. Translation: CASSETAMNTEAFF.

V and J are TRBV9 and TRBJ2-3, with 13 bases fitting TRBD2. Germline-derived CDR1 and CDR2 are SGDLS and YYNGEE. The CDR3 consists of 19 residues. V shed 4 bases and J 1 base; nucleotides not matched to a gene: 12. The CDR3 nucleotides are TGTGCCAGCAGCCCTGGGGGACTAGCGGGGCGGATGGGCACAGATACGCAGTATTTT. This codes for CASSPGGLAGRMGTDTQYF.

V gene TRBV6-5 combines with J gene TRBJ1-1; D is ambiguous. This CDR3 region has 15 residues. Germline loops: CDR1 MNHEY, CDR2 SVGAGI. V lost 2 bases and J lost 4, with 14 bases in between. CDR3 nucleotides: TGTGCCAGCAGTTACCGGGAGGGCTGGGGCACTGAAGCTTTCTTT. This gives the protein CASSYREGWGTEAFF.

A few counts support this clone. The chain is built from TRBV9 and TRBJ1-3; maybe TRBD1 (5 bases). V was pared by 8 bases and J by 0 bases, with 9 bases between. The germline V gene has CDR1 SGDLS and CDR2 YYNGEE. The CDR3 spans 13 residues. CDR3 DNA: TGTGCCAGATCTACAGGCTCTGGAAACACCATATATTTT. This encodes CARSTGSGNTIYF.

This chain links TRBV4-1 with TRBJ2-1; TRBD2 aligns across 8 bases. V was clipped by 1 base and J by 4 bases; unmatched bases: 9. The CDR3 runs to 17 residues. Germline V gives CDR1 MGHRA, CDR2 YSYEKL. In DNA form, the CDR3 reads TGCGCCAGCAGCCAAGCTGGCAGCGGGGGCCTTTACAATGAGCAGTTCTTC. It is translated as CASSQAGSGGLYNEQFF.

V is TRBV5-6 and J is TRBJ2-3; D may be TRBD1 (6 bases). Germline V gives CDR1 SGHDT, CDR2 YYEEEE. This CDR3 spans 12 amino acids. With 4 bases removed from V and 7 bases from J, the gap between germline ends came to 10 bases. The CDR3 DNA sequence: TGTGCCAGCAGCCCAGGGGTGCATACGCAGTATTTT. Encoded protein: CASSPGVHTQYF.

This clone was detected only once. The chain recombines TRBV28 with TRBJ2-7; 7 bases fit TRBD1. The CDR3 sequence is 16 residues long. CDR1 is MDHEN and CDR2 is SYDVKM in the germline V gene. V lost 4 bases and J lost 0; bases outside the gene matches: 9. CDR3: CASSYTGTVTSYEQYF. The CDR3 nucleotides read TGTGCCAGCAGTTATACCGGGACAGTAACCTCCTACGAGCAGTACTTC.

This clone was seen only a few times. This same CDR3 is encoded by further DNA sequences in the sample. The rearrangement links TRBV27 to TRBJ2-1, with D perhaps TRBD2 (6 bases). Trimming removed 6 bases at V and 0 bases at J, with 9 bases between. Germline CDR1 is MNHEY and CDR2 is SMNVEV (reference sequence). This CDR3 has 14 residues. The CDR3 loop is CASREGSSYNEQFF. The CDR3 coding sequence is TGTGCCAGCAGGGAGGGAAGCTCCTACAATGAGCAGTTCTTC.

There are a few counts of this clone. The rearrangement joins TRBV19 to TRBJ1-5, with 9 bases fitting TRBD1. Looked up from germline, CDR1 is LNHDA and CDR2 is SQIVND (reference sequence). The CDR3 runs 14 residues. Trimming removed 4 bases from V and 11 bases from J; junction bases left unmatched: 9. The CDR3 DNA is TGTGCCAGTAGTACCACTGCCGGGACAGGGACCCAGCATTTT. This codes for CASSTTAGTGTQHF.

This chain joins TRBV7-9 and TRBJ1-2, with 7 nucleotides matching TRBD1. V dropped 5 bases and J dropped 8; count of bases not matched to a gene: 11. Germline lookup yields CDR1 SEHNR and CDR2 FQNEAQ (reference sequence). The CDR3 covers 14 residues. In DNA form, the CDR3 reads TGTGCCAGCAGCGTACGAGAGACAGGGCAGGGCTACACCTTC. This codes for CASSVRETGQGYTF.

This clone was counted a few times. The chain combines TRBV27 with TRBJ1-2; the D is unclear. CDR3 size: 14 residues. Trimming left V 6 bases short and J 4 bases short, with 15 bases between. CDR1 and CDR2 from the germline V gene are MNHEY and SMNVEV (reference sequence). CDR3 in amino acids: CASSPEGGSYGYTF. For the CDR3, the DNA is TGTGCCAGCAGCCCAGAGGGAGGGTCCTATGGCTACACCTTC.

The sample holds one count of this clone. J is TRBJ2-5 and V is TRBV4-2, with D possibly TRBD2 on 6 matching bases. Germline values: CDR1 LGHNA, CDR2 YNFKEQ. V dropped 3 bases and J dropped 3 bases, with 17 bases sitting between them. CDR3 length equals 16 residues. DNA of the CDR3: TGTGCCAGCAGCCATCGACTAGAACGGTGGGAAGAGACCCAGTACTTC. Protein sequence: CASSHRLERWEETQYF.